This T cell receptor (beta chain) emerged from a study of T cells after yellow fever vaccination. Overall study context: For low cell numbers, libraries were made with SMART-Seq v4 Ultra Low Input. Whole-study results and caveats: Reappearance after the booster was seen for most primary-vaccination clones, at 95% to 97% CD4 and 70% to 90% CD8.

The CDR3 runs 14 residues. V shed 1 base, J shed 6 bases, and the junction held 1 base outside the gene matches. The germline V gene encodes CDR1 SGHRS and CDR2 YFSETQ. As TCR cDNA was made by 5'RACE template switching, a universal primer site and UMIs were added. TCRdb fed the 5' RACE reads into MiXCR, producing one record per CDR3 protein. The profile shows 310,000 or so distinct CDR3 sequences, around 6.8% of them singletons. Remarks on this clonotype: What it recognizes is unknown.

This chain joins TRBV5-1 and TRBJ2-3; 11 bases match TRBD2. The sample consisted of PBMCs, taken around 45 days after the first yellow fever vaccination. The sequence derives from a man in his late teens or twenties who received the YFV17D yellow fever vaccine. CDR3 coding DNA: TGCGCCAGCAGCTTGTCTAGCGGGGGGGATACGCAGTATTTT. It specifies CASSLSSGGDTQYF.